This paragraph reports one T cell receptor (beta chain). An absence of ophthalmopathy progression within 18 months meant stable Graves' hyperthyroidism. Exclusion of a patient resulted from uncontrolled infection, other autoimmune disease, pregnancy or lactation. Germline CDR1 and CDR2: MGHRA and YSYEKL. This CDR3 is 18 amino acids long. V was pared by 1 base and J by 3 bases, with 22 bases between. It was RNA transcripts that yielded the amplified TCR beta CDR3 regions. The HTBI primer set was used in a first-round RT-PCR of the TCR CDR3. TCRdb passed the multiplex PCR reads through MiXCR, listing each CDR3 protein once. The sample gives hundreds of thousands of distinct CDR3 sequences, 14% of which show up once; roughly 10% is in the top ten. The sample is drawn from a study of T cells in Graves' hyperthyroidism and ophthalmopathy. Study overall: Once the initial diagnosis was made, peripheral blood was obtained before any treatment.

This chain uses TRBV4-1 with TRBJ2-7; the D gene is possibly TRBD2 (6 bases). The clonotype originates from a woman between 18 and 29 years old with Graves' hyperthyroidism. Sequencing was carried out using blood. CDR3: CASSQAKSSPGLIYEQYF. CDR3 in DNA: TGCGCCAGCAGCCAAGCCAAATCCTCCCCTGGACTAATCTACGAGCAGTACTTC.